This TCR beta chain was observed in a study of regulatory T cells in long-lasting Graves disease (dated by TCRdb to the early 2020s). For the wider study: In the newly diagnosed Graves' disease group, patients had been taking antithyroid drugs for less than 3 months. Peripheral blood TCR sequencing and RNA sequencing compared persistent Graves' disease patients with newly diagnosed Graves' disease patients. The study was registered as a clinical trial and conducted in China. TCR sequencing covered approximately 13 persistent and approximately 20 newly diagnosed Graves' disease patients, some 33 samples in total. Summary of the overall study and its limitations: Only the TCR beta chain was sequenced and analyzed. The authors noted that the small sample size was a limitation that may lower accuracy. Preferential use of TRBV28, TRBJ1-2 and TRBJ2-5 was observed in persistent disease, whereas TRBV20-1 and TRBJ2-1 were favored in newly diagnosed disease. Compared with newly diagnosed patients, persistent Graves' disease patients had lower TCR Shannon entropy and fewer highly expanded clones, which suggests clonal expansion. Peripheral blood alone was examined, since thyroid tissue, which constituted the primary lesion, could not be accessed. Patients with persistent disease shared more public clonotypes (approximately 2,500) than newly diagnosed patients did (more than 900).

This clonotype was seen many times. Its recognized antigen is unknown. No base quality information exists; no much larger clone differs at one position. The junction carries 11 bases between V and J, which are trimmed by 1 base and 10 bases respectively. From the cysteine through the phenylalanine, the CDR3 covers 14 amino acids. This entry keeps only the CDR3 DNA: 42 bases, framed from base 1. Taken from the germline V gene, the CDR1 and CDR2 loops are LGHNT and FRNRAP. This specimen's time point label, interpreted: newly diagnosed GD, antithyroid drugs for less than 3 months. For both TCR sequencing and RNA sequencing, RNA was extracted from PBMCs using TRIzol. The diagnosis of Graves' disease was made according to American Thyroid Association guidelines. Patients for the study were recruited at an endocrinology department in Xi'an, China. Each patient gave around 9 milliliters of peripheral blood, collected in an EDTA anticoagulant tube. Ficoll Paque Plus density gradient separation was used to isolate PBMCs, and no further T cell sorting was performed. An Agilent 2100 Bioanalyzer and agarose gel were used to check RNA quality, and a NanoDrop 2000 was used to measure RNA concentration.

Libraries were built with multiplex PCR. TCRdb records Illumina HiSeq 4000 as the sequencer. TCR beta libraries were built with iRepertoire HTBI primers and Arm-PCR amplification of CDR3 regions. PCR products were gel purified before sequencing. For the original study's pipeline: Gene usage analysis of CDR3 amino acid clonotypes relied on the roughly 67 TRBV and 13 to 15 TRBJ segments identified across samples. Filtered high-quality paired reads were merged into contigs using COPE and FqMerger. Contigs were aligned with BLAST to IMGT TRBV, TRBD and TRBJ reference genes, and CDR3 was defined per IMGT. Any clonotype with a frequency above 0.1% was counted as a highly expanded clone. Repertoire diversity was measured by Shannon entropy, and V-J evenness by the Gini coefficient. A clonotype was considered public if more than one individual shared it. The raw public reads went through TCRdb reprocessing: fastp at Q25, MiXCR clone calling, in-frame beta chains kept. Rows are combined by CDR3 protein, so each entry shows the most common genes and DNA. The V and J calls come from TCRdb's annotation, not from the publication. The sample table contains fewer than 450,000 distinct CDR3 sequences; only one count was recorded for approximately 15% of them. The ten most abundant clones make up under 9% of the sample.

A further study also used this sample, focusing on T cells in Graves' hyperthyroidism and ophthalmopathy. Per the second study: Stable Graves' hyperthyroidism was defined as no progression to ophthalmopathy during 18 months of follow-up. Hyperthyroidism patients were newly diagnosed, had a disease duration of under 2 months, and were aged 18 to 65 years. The study excluded patients with uncontrolled infections, other autoimmune diseases, pregnancy or lactation. Clinical symptoms, serum thyroxine and TRAb, thyroid ultrasound, and orbital computed tomography formed the basis for the diagnoses. A first-round RT-PCR of the TCR CDR3 used the HTBI primer set with the Qiagen OneStep RT-PCR kit. Most expanded thyroid clonotypes (frequency above 0.001) were also detected in blood, suggesting blood repertoires may reflect thyroid immune responses. A model built on a 13 V-J signature distinguished ophthalmopathy from stable hyperthyroidism, reaching roughly 88% sensitivity and about 81% specificity in cross-validation and 80%/75% in testing. In validation, progression to ophthalmopathy was predicted by the model with roughly 71% sensitivity and approximately 78% specificity, a median of roughly 6 months before onset. TCR V-J signatures able to tell the groups apart were searched for in a discovery cohort of 90 to 100 patients, of whom more than 40 had Graves' ophthalmopathy and 57 had stable Graves' hyperthyroidism. Prospective prediction of ophthalmopathy was tested in an independent validation cohort consisting of fewer than 20 hyperthyroidism patients and around 16 patients who later progressed to ophthalmopathy. The 80 to 100 discovery patients were randomly divided into training and test sets at a 7:3 ratio. The study also compared thyroid tissue and blood T-cell repertoires from 6 or 7 Graves' hyperthyroidism patients. Once sampling was done, hyperthyroidism patients were given methimazole at a starting dose of 30 mg daily, whereas ophthalmopathy patients were given high-dose intravenous methylprednisolone. The libraries were constructed in a second round of multiplex PCR and then size-selected and purified. Paired-end sequencing of the libraries was performed with 100 bp reads on an Illumina HiSeq2000. Raw data were processed with SOAPnuke, discarding reads with adapters, uncalled bases, mean Phred below 15, or no exact constant-primer or identifier match. High-quality paired reads were merged using COPE v1.2.5, and each unique nucleotide sequence was defined as a clonotype. MiTCR v1.1 was used to align the clonotypes against IMGT TRBV, TRBD and TRBJ reference segments. Analysis was restricted to V-J combinations with a frequency above 0.0001, which covered 98% to 99.2% of repertoires. A TCS score was defined as the ratio of F50 (clonal expansion) to E x V (chaos), with BLOSUM62-based TCRdist applied between CDR3 peptides within each V-J. Welch's t-statistics and random forest reduced some 510 V-J features to about 12, which were used in a naive Bayes classifier (R e1071). Sample size was not statistically predetermined, and investigators were not blinded to group allocation. According to the paper, TCR Vbeta CDR3 sequencing was carried out on some 130 peripheral blood samples, which came from about 45 ophthalmopathy, under 80 hyperthyroidism and approximately 17 progressor patients.

The chain was built from TRBV12-5 and TRBJ1-6; TRBD1 is a possible D gene, resting on 5 matching bases. The sample consisted of peripheral blood mononuclear cells (PBMCs), taken at new diagnosis, from a patient treated with antithyroid drugs. The TCR sequence derives from a woman aged 40 to 50 with Graves disease. Donor details come from another sample of the same person, matched by shared clones. The CDR3 loop reads CASGLGPGYSPLHF. The nucleotide sequence reads as follows: TGTGCTAGTGGTTTGGGACCAGGGTACTCACCCCTCCACTTT.